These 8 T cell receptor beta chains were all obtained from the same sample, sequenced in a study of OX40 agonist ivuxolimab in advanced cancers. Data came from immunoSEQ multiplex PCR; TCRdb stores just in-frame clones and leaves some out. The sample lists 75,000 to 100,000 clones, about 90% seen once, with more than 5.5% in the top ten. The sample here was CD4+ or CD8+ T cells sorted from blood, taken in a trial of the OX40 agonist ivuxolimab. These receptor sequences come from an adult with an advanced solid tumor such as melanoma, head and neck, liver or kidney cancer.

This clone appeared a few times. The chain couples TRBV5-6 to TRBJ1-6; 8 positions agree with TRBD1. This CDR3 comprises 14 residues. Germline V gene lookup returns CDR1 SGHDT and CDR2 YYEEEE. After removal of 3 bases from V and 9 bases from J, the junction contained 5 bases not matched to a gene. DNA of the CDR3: TGTGCCAGCAGCTCGGGACAGGCGCTTTCACCCCTCCACTTT. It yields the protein CASSSGQALSPLHF.

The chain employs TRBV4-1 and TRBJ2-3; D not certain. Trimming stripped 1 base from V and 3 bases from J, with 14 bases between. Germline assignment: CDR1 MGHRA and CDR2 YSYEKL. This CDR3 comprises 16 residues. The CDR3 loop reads CASSQGRGYGTDTQYF. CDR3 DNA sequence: TGCGCCAGCAGCCAAGGCCGAGGATATGGTACAGATACGCAGTATTTT.

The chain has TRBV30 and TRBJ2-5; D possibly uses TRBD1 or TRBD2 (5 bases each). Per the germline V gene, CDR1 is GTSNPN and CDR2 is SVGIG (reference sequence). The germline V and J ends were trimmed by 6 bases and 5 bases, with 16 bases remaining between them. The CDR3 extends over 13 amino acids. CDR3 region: CACAQGRGETQYF. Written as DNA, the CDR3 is TGTGCCTGTGCCCAGGGTCGCGGGGAGACCCAGTACTTC. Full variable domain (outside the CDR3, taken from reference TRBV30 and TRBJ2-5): SQTIHQWPATLVQPVGSPLSLECTVEGTSNPNLYWYRQAAGRGLQLLFYSVGIGQISSEVPQNLSASRPQDRQFILSSKKLLLSDSGFYLCACAQGRGETQYFGPGTRLLVL.

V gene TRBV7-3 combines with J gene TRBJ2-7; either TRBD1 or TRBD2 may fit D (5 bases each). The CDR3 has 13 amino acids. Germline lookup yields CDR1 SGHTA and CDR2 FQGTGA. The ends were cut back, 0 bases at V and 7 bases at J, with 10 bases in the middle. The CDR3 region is CASSLTTRGEQYF. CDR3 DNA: TGTGCCAGCAGCTTAACGACGAGGGGAGAGCAGTACTTC.

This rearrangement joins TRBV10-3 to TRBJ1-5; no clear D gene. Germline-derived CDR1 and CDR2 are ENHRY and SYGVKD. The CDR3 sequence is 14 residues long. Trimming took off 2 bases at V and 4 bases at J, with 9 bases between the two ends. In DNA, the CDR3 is TGTGCCATCAGTGAGCGGACGGATAATCAGCCCCAGCATTTT. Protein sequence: CAISERTDNQPQHF.

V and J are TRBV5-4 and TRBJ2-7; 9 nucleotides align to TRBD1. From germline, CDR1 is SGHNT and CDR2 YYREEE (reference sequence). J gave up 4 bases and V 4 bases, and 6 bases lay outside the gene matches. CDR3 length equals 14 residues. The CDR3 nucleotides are TGTGCCAGCAGCCAAAACAGGGGGCCGTACGAGCAGTACTTC. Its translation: CASSQNRGPYEQYF. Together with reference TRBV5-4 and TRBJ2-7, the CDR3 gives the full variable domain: ETGVTQSPTHLIKTRGQQVTLRCSSQSGHNTVSWYQQALGQGPQFIFQYYREEENGRGNFPPRFSGLQFPNYSSELNVNALELDDSALYLCASSQNRGPYEQYFGPGTRLTVT.

CDR3 nucleotides: TGTGCCAGCTCCCTTGGGGGGACTGTGGGGGAGACCCAGTACTTC. Protein: CASSLGGTVGETQYF. V gene TRBV5-4 combines with J gene TRBJ2-5, with a weak D call TRBD2 (6 bases). Germline V gene sequence: CDR1 SGHNT, CDR2 YYREEE (reference sequence). The germline V and J ends were trimmed by 7 bases and 5 bases, with 21 bases remaining between them. CDR3 size: 15 residues.

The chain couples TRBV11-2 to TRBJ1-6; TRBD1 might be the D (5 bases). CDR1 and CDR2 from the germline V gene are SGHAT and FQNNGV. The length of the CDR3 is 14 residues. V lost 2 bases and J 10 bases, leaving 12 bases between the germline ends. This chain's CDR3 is CASSLNRLGSPLHF. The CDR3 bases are TGTGCCAGCAGCTTAAACAGGCTAGGATCACCCCTCCACTTT.